Presented here are 9 T cell receptor beta chains from one specimen sequenced in a study of shared clonotypes between healthy human individuals. Generated by immunoSEQ multiplex PCR, the TCRdb table keeps only in-frame clones and is missing some. The data contain more than 850,000 clones, about 84% of them singletons. The sample taken for sequencing was memory CD4+ T cells from PBMCs. Subset given: CD45RA-negative fraction. The receptors originated from a man between 18 and 29 years old in good health. Some clones in this sample may be carry-over from other donors' samples.

This rearrangement joins TRBV4-1 to TRBJ2-7; D might be TRBD1 (6 bases). Per the germline V gene, CDR1 is MGHRA and CDR2 is YSYEKL. The CDR3 consists of 17 residues. Trimming cost V 3 bases and J 0 bases, with 18 bases left between them. The CDR3 sequence: CASSQEMSTGSSYEQYF. The CDR3 DNA follows: TGCGCCAGCAGCCAGGAAATGAGCACAGGGTCCTCCTACGAGCAGTACTTC.

In nucleotides, the CDR3 is TGTGCCAGCAGCTTAGAGGCGGGCCGAGGGAATGAGCAGTTCTTC. It is translated as CASSLEAGRGNEQFF. The rearrangement uses TRBV11-2 and TRBJ2-1, with TRBD2 as a possible D gene (5 bases). Trimming removed 0 bases from V and 7 bases from J, with 13 bases in between. CDR1 SGHAT and CDR2 FQNNGV come from the germline V gene. CDR3 length: 15 amino acids. Variable domain in full (rest from reference TRBV11-2 and TRBJ2-1): EAGVAQSPRYKIIEKRQSVAFWCNPISGHATLYWYQQILGQGPKLLIQFQNNGVVDDSQLPKDRFSAERLKGVDSTLKIQPAKLEDSAVYLCASSLEAGRGNEQFFGPGTRLTVL.

A word on this clone: This sample also contains other DNA sequences that code for the same CDR3. The J gene is TRBJ2-1, the V gene TRBV11-3, with D perhaps given as TRBD1 or TRBD2 (5 bases each). The CDR3 consists of 13 residues. The V and J ends lost 3 bases and 7 bases respectively, with 10 bases between them. Per the germline V gene, CDR1 is SGHNT and CDR2 is YENEEA. CDR3: CASSLAWGNEQFF. DNA of the CDR3: TGTGCCAGCAGCTTGGCGTGGGGGAATGAGCAGTTCTTC.

About this clone itself: This sample includes further DNA sequences coding for the same CDR3. The rearrangement joins TRBV18 to TRBJ1-4, with a possible D match to TRBD1 (5 bases). V lost 3 bases and J lost 0, with 5 bases in between. The CDR3 extends over 14 amino acids. In germline, CDR1 is KGHSH, CDR2 LQKENI. CDR3 sequence reads: CASSPGATNEKLFF. As DNA, the CDR3 is TGTGCCAGCTCACCGGGGGCAACTAATGAAAAACTGTTTTTT.

The chain is built from TRBV28 and TRBJ2-2, with D perhaps given as TRBD1 or TRBD2 (5 bases each). Looked up from germline, CDR1 is MDHEN and CDR2 is SYDVKM. The V end lost 3 bases, the J end lost 4 bases, and 12 bases lay between the germline ends. The CDR3 covers 15 residues. The CDR3 DNA reads as TGTGCCAGCAGTTTTCCGGGGCTAGGCACCGGGGAGCTGTTTTTT. It yields the protein CASSFPGLGTGELFF.

This clone appeared once. The chain carries TRBV19 and TRBJ2-1; TRBD2 matches at 11 bases. The V segment lost 5 bases and the J segment 3 bases; nucleotides outside the gene matches: 6. CDR3 length equals 16 residues. Germline CDR1 reads LNHDA; CDR2 reads SQIVND (reference sequence). This chain's CDR3 is CASSGRTSGFYNEQFF. In DNA, the CDR3 is TGTGCCAGTAGTGGCAGGACTAGCGGGTTCTACAATGAGCAGTTCTTC.

The V and J genes are TRBV29-1 and TRBJ2-7; the match to TRBD1 covers 9 bases. The CDR3 runs to 14 residues. V shed 4 bases and J 6 bases; nucleotides not matched to a gene: 10. The germline CDR1 and CDR2 sequences are SQVTM and ANQGSEA. The CDR3 region is CSVGTQGAYGEQYF. The CDR3 region has the DNA TGCAGCGTTGGCACACAGGGGGCTTATGGCGAGCAGTACTTC.

The CDR3 region is CASSKSGYGGKNYEQYF. CDR3 sequence (DNA): TGTGCCAGCAGCAAAAGTGGGTACGGCGGTAAAAACTACGAGCAGTACTTC. The chain employs TRBV21-1 and TRBJ2-7; the table assigns TRBD2, which was not confirmed against the DNA. TRBV21-1 is shown as a pseudogene. The length of the CDR3 is 17 residues.

This rearrangement joins TRBV12-5 to TRBJ2-6; D perhaps matches TRBD1 (5 bases). CDR1 and CDR2 (germline): LGHNT, FRNRAP. This CDR3 contains 18 residues. Between the trimmed V and J ends, which lost 5 bases and 5 bases, there was a span of 22 bases. This chain's CDR3 is CASGAIHAGQSRANVLTF. DNA for the CDR3: TGTGCTAGTGGTGCTATTCATGCAGGACAAAGTCGGGCCAACGTCCTGACTTTC.